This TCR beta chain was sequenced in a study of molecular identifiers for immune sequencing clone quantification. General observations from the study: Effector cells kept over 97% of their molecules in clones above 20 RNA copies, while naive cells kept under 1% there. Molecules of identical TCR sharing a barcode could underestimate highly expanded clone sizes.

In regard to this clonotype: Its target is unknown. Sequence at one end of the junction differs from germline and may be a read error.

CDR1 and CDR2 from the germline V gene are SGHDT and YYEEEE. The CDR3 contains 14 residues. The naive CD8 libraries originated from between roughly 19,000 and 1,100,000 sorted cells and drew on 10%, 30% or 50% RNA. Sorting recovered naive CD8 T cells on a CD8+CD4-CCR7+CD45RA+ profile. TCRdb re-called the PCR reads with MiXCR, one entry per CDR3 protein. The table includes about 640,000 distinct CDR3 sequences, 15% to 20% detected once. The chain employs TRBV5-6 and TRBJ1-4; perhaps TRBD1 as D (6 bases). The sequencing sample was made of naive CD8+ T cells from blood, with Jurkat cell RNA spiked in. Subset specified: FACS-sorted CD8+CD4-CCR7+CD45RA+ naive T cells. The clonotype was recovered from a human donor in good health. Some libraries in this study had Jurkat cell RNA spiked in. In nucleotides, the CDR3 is TGTGCCAGCAGCTTGGTTGGACAGAATGAAGAACTGTGTTTT. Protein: CASSLVGQNEELCF. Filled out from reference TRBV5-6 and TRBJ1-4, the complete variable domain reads DAGVTQSPTHLIKTRGQQVTLRCSPKSGHDTVSWYQQALGQGPQFIFQYYEEEERQRGNFPDRFSGHQFPNYSSELNVNALLLGDSALYLCASSLVGQNEELCFGSGTQLSVL.